This T cell receptor (beta chain) stems from a study of breast tumors, draining lymph nodes, adjacent tissues. Samples came from axillary lymph nodes draining the breast cancer. Note on this clonotype: Its antigen remains unknown.

V gave up 5 bases and J gave up 9 bases, with 20 bases separating them. This CDR3 has 14 residues. Germline V gives CDR1 MNHNY, CDR2 SVGAGI (reference sequence). A single record per CDR3 protein comes from TCRdb applying MiXCR to the multiplex PCR reads. The data show under 350,000 distinct CDR3 sequences, over 30% seen once. Study conclusions and caveats: Tumor and nontumor repertoires were significantly more similar in luminal-like than in basal-like breast cancer. Tumor TCR diversity was below lymph nodes but above nontumor tissue. Tumor T cell lymph node origin was a supported hypothesis, not proven.

This chain connects TRBV6-6 to TRBJ2-7; D is ambiguous. Sequences were obtained from axillary lymph node tissue. This clonotype was sampled from a female donor with breast cancer. Some clones in this sample may be carry-over from other donors' samples. CDR3 nucleotide sequence: TGTGCCAGCAGTCACGGGCAGCCCCTCAGTGGGCAGTACTTC. This translates into CASSHGQPLSGQYF.